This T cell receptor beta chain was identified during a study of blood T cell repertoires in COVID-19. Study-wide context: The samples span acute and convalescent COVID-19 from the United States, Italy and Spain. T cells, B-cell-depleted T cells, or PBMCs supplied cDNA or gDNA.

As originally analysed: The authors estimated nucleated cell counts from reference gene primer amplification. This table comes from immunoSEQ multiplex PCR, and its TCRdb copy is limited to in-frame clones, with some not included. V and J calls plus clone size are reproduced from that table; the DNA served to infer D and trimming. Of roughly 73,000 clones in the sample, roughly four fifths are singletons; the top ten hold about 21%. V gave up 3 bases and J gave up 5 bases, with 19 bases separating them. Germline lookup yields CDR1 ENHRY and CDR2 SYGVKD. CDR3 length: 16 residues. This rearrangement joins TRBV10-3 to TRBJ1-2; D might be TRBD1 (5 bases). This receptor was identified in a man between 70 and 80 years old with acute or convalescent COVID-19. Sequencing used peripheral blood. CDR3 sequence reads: CAISDPRGVEGYGYTF. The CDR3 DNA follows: TGTGCCATCAGTGACCCCCGGGGGGTGGAAGGATATGGCTACACCTTC.